Each of the 20 T cell receptor beta chains below was sequenced from the same sample in a study of blood T cell repertoires in COVID-19. TCRdb's table, derived via immunoSEQ multiplex PCR, lists solely in-frame clones and lacks some. The sample holds 100,000 to 150,000 clones, roughly 87% seen once. Source material: peripheral blood. These receptors came from a woman older than 75 with acute or convalescent COVID-19.

The gene calls are TRBV5-4 and TRBJ2-1; 8 bases are shared with TRBD2. In germline, CDR1 is SGHNT, CDR2 YYREEE (reference sequence). The CDR3 is 15 residues long. J gave up 0 bases and V 5 bases, and 4 bases lay outside the gene matches. CDR3 amino acids: CASSSRGGSYNEQFF. Here the CDR3 DNA reads TGTGCCAGCAGTAGTCGGGGGGGCTCCTACAATGAGCAGTTCTTC. Based on the CDR3 plus reference TRBV5-4 and TRBJ2-1, the full variable domain is ETGVTQSPTHLIKTRGQQVTLRCSSQSGHNTVSWYQQALGQGPQFIFQYYREEENGRGNFPPRFSGLQFPNYSSELNVNALELDDSALYLCASSSRGGSYNEQFFGPGTRLTVL.

Points on this clone: The same CDR3 can be traced to other DNA sequences in this sample. The rearrangement joins TRBV7-3 to TRBJ1-1; perhaps TRBD1 as D (5 bases). Per the germline V gene, CDR1 is SGHTA and CDR2 is FQGTGA. The CDR3 extends over 13 amino acids. Trimming pared 5 bases from V and 0 bases from J, leaving 7 bases between. The CDR3 bases are TGTGCCAGCAGCGCGGGGCTGAACACTGAAGCTTTCTTT. Protein sequence: CASSAGLNTEAFF.

About this clone: The junction shows a germline mismatch at one end, possibly a read error. The CDR3 here is CASSLAGIYGHTF. CDR3 coding DNA: TGTGCCAGCAGTTTGGCAGGGATCTATGGCCACACCTTC. V gene TRBV12-3 or TRBV12-4 combines with J gene TRBJ1-2, with TRBD1 as a possible D gene (5 bases). The CDR3 totals 13 residues.

The V and J genes are TRBV2 and TRBJ1-3, with D tentatively TRBD1 (6 bases). Trimming pared 4 bases from V and 0 bases from J, leaving 10 bases between. The germline CDR1 and CDR2 sequences are SNHLY and FYNNEI. The CDR3 consists of 15 residues. The CDR3 region has the DNA TGTGCCAGCAGTGCAGACAGGAACTCTGGAAACACCATATATTTT. Translated: CASSADRNSGNTIYF.

The chain has TRBV28 and TRBJ2-3, with TRBD2 as a possible D gene (5 bases). V shed 5 bases and J shed 4 bases, with 13 bases lying between them. The CDR3 contains 14 residues. CDR1 and CDR2 from the germline V gene are MDHEN and SYDVKM. CDR3 sequence: CASSQMDGADTQYF. The CDR3, as DNA: TGTGCCAGCAGTCAGATGGACGGGGCAGATACGCAGTATTTT. Full variable domain (remainder filled in from reference TRBV28 and TRBJ2-3): DVKVTQSSRYLVKRTGEKVFLECVQDMDHENMFWYRQDPGLGLRLIYFSYDVKMKEKGDIPEGYSVSREKKERFSLILESASTNQTSMYLCASSQMDGADTQYFGPGTRLTVL.

The chain recombines TRBV15 with TRBJ1-3, with 9 positions matching TRBD1. This CDR3 is built from 18 residues. The germline gives CDR1 LNHNV, CDR2 YYDKDF (reference sequence). Trimming at V came to 1 base and at J to 0 bases, leaving 7 bases not matched to a gene. The CDR3 here is CATSRGGTGQSSGNTIYF. CDR3 nucleotide sequence: TGTGCCACCAGCAGAGGGGGGACAGGGCAAAGCTCTGGAAACACCATATATTTT.

V and J are TRBV7-9 and TRBJ1-4; 9 nucleotides match TRBD1. V dropped 7 bases and J dropped 4; count of bases not matched to a gene: 4. CDR1 and CDR2 (germline): SEHNR, FQNEAQ (reference sequence). This CDR3 is 14 amino acids long. The CDR3 DNA is TGTGCCAGCAATCCGGGACAGGGTAATGAAAAACTGTTTTTT. This encodes CASNPGQGNEKLFF.

This chain uses TRBV19 with TRBJ1-1; TRBD1 is a possible D gene (5 bases). Germline CDR1 and CDR2: LNHDA and SQIVND (reference sequence). Trimming took 8 bases from V and 4 from J, leaving 17 bases between them. There are 14 residues in the CDR3. The CDR3 here is CASSFQGITTEAFF. For the CDR3, the DNA is TGTGCCAGTTCCTTTCAGGGAATTACCACTGAAGCTTTCTTT.

This clone has just a few counts. V and J are TRBV4-2 and TRBJ1-4, with unresolved D. The CDR3 length is 14 residues. The V end was cut by 0 bases, the J end by 7 bases, with 9 bases between. Germline loops: CDR1 LGHNA, CDR2 YNFKEQ. CDR3 loop: CASSQDRDSEKLFF. The CDR3, as DNA: TGTGCCAGCAGCCAAGATCGGGATTCTGAAAAACTGTTTTTT.

The rearrangement joins TRBV5-1 to TRBJ1-5, with unresolved D. The CDR3 runs 13 residues. Germline assignment: CDR1 SGHRS and CDR2 YFSETQ. V was trimmed by 0 bases and J by 7 bases, leaving 8 bases between them. The CDR3 DNA reads as TGCGCCAGCAGCTTGGACGATCGGCAGCCCCAGCATTTT. Translation: CASSLDDRQPQHF. Full variable domain (remainder filled in from reference TRBV5-1 and TRBJ1-5): KAGVTQTPRYLIKTRGQQVTLSCSPISGHRSVSWYQQTPGQGLQFLFEYFSETQRNKGNFPGRFSGRQFSNSRSEMNVSTLELGDSALYLCASSLDDRQPQHFGDGTRLSIL.

The V and J genes are TRBV11-2 and TRBJ1-1, with 7 positions matching TRBD1. The CDR3 contains 15 residues. V dropped 5 bases and J dropped 5; count of bases not matched to a gene: 11. Per germline, CDR1 SGHAT and CDR2 FQNNGV. The CDR3, as DNA: TGTGCCAGCAGCACCCGACAGGGTGTCCAGACTGAAGCTTTCTTT. Translating it yields CASSTRQGVQTEAFF.

The chain recombines TRBV25-1 with TRBJ2-3; TRBD1 matches 7 bases. From germline, CDR1 is MGHDK and CDR2 SYGVNS. This CDR3 contains 17 residues. Losses at the gene ends were 2 bases for V and 2 bases for J; bases not matched to a gene: 10. The CDR3 reads CASSEARSTGDTDTQYF. The CDR3 bases are TGTGCCAGCAGTGAAGCGAGAAGTACAGGGGACACAGATACGCAGTATTTT.

The gene calls are TRBV5-1 and TRBJ1-1, with 11 positions matching TRBD1. Trimming removed 4 bases from V and 0 bases from J; junction bases left unmatched: 8. The length of the CDR3 is 17 residues. Germline CDR1 and CDR2: SGHRS and YFSETQ. CDR3 region: CASSRGRTGGLNTEAFF. The CDR3 DNA reads as TGCGCCAGCAGCCGGGGCAGGACAGGGGGCCTGAACACTGAAGCTTTCTTT.

The J gene is TRBJ1-2, the V gene TRBV9, with 10 bases lining up with TRBD1. The CDR3 has 16 residues. J gave up 2 bases and V 3 bases, and 7 bases lay outside the gene matches. Germline-derived CDR1 and CDR2 are SGDLS and YYNGEE. The CDR3 sequence: CASSEGLGQGNYGYTF. The CDR3 DNA sequence: TGTGCCAGCAGCGAGGGGTTGGGACAGGGGAACTATGGCTACACCTTC.

J is TRBJ1-3 and V is TRBV18, with 10 bases fitting TRBD1. Losses at the gene ends were 2 bases for V and 2 bases for J; bases not matched to a gene: 0. The V gene's germline CDR1 is KGHSH and CDR2 LQKENI. The CDR3 has 15 amino acids. CDR3 loop: CASSPGTGAGNTIYF. The DNA of the CDR3 is TGTGCCAGCTCACCAGGGACAGGGGCTGGAAACACCATATATTTT.

In its sample, this clone was seen a few times. V and J are TRBV4-2 and TRBJ2-3; 10 bases are shared with TRBD2. V gave up 7 bases and J gave up 6 bases; unmatched junction bases: 7. The CDR3 runs to 14 residues. Per the germline V gene, CDR1 is LGHNA and CDR2 is YNFKEQ. CDR3 nucleotides: TGTGCCAGCAAGCGGGGGGGCCCCGGGGATACGCAGTATTTT. Translated: CASKRGGPGDTQYF.

The rearrangement links TRBV4-3 to TRBJ1-6; unclear D gene. Germline V gene sequence: CDR1 LGHNA, CDR2 YSLEER. V lost 0 bases, J lost 7 bases, and 10 bases lay in between. This CDR3 is built from 15 residues. This CDR3 reads CASSQDVGRNSPLHF. The CDR3 DNA reads as TGCGCCAGCAGCCAAGATGTAGGGAGGAATTCACCCCTCCACTTT.

The J gene is TRBJ2-1, the V gene TRBV3-1 (or the pseudogene TRBV3-2), with D maybe TRBD2 (7 bases). Trimming took 6 bases from V and 7 from J, leaving 19 bases between them. The germline gives CDR1 LGHDT, CDR2 YNNKEL (reference sequence). The CDR3 consists of 15 residues. CDR3 region: CASSLGRGLRNEQFF. The DNA of the CDR3 is TGTGCCAGCAGTCTGGGGCGGGGGCTTCGGAATGAGCAGTTCTTC.

This chain connects TRBV6-2 or TRBV6-3 to TRBJ2-5; TRBD2 matches at 8 bases. There are 17 residues in the CDR3. Germline CDR1 is MNHEY and CDR2 is SVGEGT. J gave up 3 bases and V 3 bases, and 12 bases lay outside the gene matches. The CDR3 loop is CASSYQVSGGLKETQYF. CDR3 nucleotide sequence: TGTGCCAGCAGTTATCAGGTTTCGGGGGGGCTAAAAGAGACCCAGTACTTC.

The gene calls are TRBV6-1 and TRBJ1-1; D is unresolved. The V gene lost 2 bases and the J gene lost 5 bases, with 12 bases spanning the gap. The CDR3 runs 14 residues. Germline CDR1 and CDR2: MNHNS and SASEGT. The CDR3, as DNA: TGTGCCAGCAGTGAATGGCATGGCGGGACTGAAGCTTTCTTT. Its translation is CASSEWHGGTEAFF.